This TCR beta chain was recovered during a study of cytomegalovirus exposure and HLA in healthy donors. Overall study: In a previous analysis, some 120 million unique TCR beta sequences were found from about 190 million T cells.

Primers included in the PCR were 60 Vbeta and 13 Jbeta primers. The data were produced by immunoSEQ multiplex PCR, yet TCRdb's version contains in-frame clones alone and is incomplete. The sample records fewer than 90,000 clones, about 67% being singletons. The clonotype comes from a man in his forties in good health and CMV-seropositive. Source material: PBMCs.

CDR3 loop: CASSLRLGVDNEQFF. CDR3 nucleotide sequence: TGTGCCAGCAGCCTTAGACTAGGGGTGGACAATGAGCAGTTCTTC. This chain joins TRBV11-1 and TRBJ2-1; the D gene is possibly TRBD2 (6 bases). The V gene's germline CDR1 is SGHAT and CDR2 FQDESV (reference sequence). The CDR3 extends over 15 amino acids. Deletions cut 5 bases from V and 5 bases from J, with 16 bases between.